The 32 T cell receptor beta chains reported below all come from one sample, sequenced in a study of T cells in Graves' hyperthyroidism and ophthalmopathy (dated by TCRdb to the late 2010s). To prepare the library, multiplex PCR was applied. Sequenced on an Illumina HiSeq 2000. The TCR beta CDR3 regions were amplified from the RNA transcripts. The first round of RT-PCR for the TCR CDR3 was performed with the HTBI primer set and the Qiagen OneStep RT-PCR kit. The public reads were quality trimmed at Q25 with fastp and then assembled into clones with MiXCR by TCRdb, keeping productive beta chains. One record per CDR3 amino acid sequence lists the most common genes and DNA. The sample table records 250,000 to 400,000 distinct CDR3 sequences; roughly 15% of these occur just once. The ten largest make up 30% to 40% of the sample. Sequenced material: blood. These receptors were obtained from a woman between 40 and 50 years old with Graves' ophthalmopathy.

This clonotype was recorded many times. The chain carries TRBV18 and TRBJ1-5; unclear D gene. The V gene lost 0 bases and the J gene lost 4 bases, with 4 bases spanning the gap. The CDR3 totals 13 residues. Germline CDR1 is KGHSH and CDR2 is LQKENI. CDR3 sequence reads: CASSPPGNQPQHF. The DNA for the CDR3 is TGTGCCAGCTCACCACCGGGTAATCAGCCCCAGCATTTT.

This clonotype was observed at least ten times. This chain links TRBV20-1 with TRBJ2-3; 10 nucleotides match TRBD2. After removal of 1 base from V and 1 base from J, the junction contained 14 bases not matched to a gene. The CDR3 has 19 residues. Germline-derived CDR1 and CDR2 are DFQATT and SNEGSKA (reference sequence). The chain's CDR3 is CSARGDHDFLAGGTDTQYF. In DNA, the CDR3 is TGCAGTGCTAGAGGGGACCATGATTTTCTAGCGGGAGGCACAGATACGCAGTATTTT.

This clonotype was found many times. The chain joins TRBV3-1 to TRBJ2-3; 9 nucleotides match TRBD2. Germline assignment: CDR1 LGHDT and CDR2 YNNKEL (reference sequence). The V and J ends lost 3 bases and 0 bases, in that order; junction bases with no gene match: 4. This CDR3 contains 16 residues. DNA of the CDR3: TGTGCCAGCAGCCAGTCGACTAGCGGCAGCACAGATACGCAGTATTTT. This translates into CASSQSTSGSTDTQYF.

In this sample, this clonotype turned up many times. The chain combines TRBV6-1 with TRBJ2-7; D gene unclear. CDR1 and CDR2 from the germline V gene are MNHNS and SASEGT. There are 11 residues in the CDR3. Trimming stripped 3 bases from V and 3 bases from J, with 3 bases between. This chain's CDR3 is CASSDYYEQYF. As DNA, the CDR3 is TGTGCCAGCAGTGATTACTACGAGCAGTACTTC.

Ten or more counts support this clonotype. The chain links TRBV20-1 to TRBJ2-3, with 9 bases matching TRBD2. The V and J ends lost 4 bases and 4 bases, in that order; junction bases with no gene match: 6. The CDR3 runs to 14 residues. Germline assignment: CDR1 DFQATT and CDR2 SNEGSKA (reference sequence). CDR3 sequence (DNA): TGCAGTGCTATTAGCGGGAGATCGTCAGATACGCAGTATTTT. As protein: CSAISGRSSDTQYF.

The chain combines TRBV7-9 with TRBJ2-1; D perhaps matches TRBD2 (6 bases). Germline values: CDR1 SEHNR, CDR2 FQNEAQ (reference sequence). The CDR3 is 15 residues long. Trimming removed 4 bases from V and 5 bases from J, with 15 bases in between. This CDR3 reads CASSSGIAENNEQFF. The CDR3, as DNA: TGTGCCAGCAGCTCCGGAATAGCGGAAAACAATGAGCAGTTCTTC.

This clonotype occurred many times. The genes are TRBV11-2 and TRBJ2-7, with 7 bases lining up with TRBD2. CDR1 and CDR2 from the germline V gene are SGHAT and FQNNGV. V lost 5 bases and J lost 5; bases outside the gene matches: 9. The CDR3 covers 14 residues. This CDR3 reads CASSPQLGRDEQYF. The CDR3 coding sequence is TGTGCCAGCAGCCCCCAGTTGGGGAGGGACGAGCAGTACTTC.

This clonotype was counted ten times or more. The chain uses TRBV2 and TRBJ1-6, with 7 bases fitting TRBD1. V lost 4 bases and J lost 7; bases outside the gene matches: 10. The germline gives CDR1 SNHLY, CDR2 FYNNEI. The CDR3 has 16 amino acids. CDR3 sequence (DNA): TGTGCCAGCAGTGGTCATGACAGGGTTTACAATTCACCCCTCCACTTT. Translating gives CASSGHDRVYNSPLHF.

Ten or more counts support this clonotype. The chain joins TRBV20-1 to TRBJ1-4, with TRBD1 as a possible D gene (5 bases). V lost 2 bases, J lost 3 bases, and 19 bases lay in between. CDR1 DFQATT and CDR2 SNEGSKA come from the germline V gene (reference sequence). CDR3 length equals 17 residues. The CDR3 DNA reads as TGCAGTGCTAGACCATTCCGGGGCATCACTTCTAATGAAAAACTGTTTTTT. The encoded protein is CSARPFRGITSNEKLFF.

At least ten counts were recorded for this clonotype. This chain uses TRBV29-1 with TRBJ1-4; D is perhaps TRBD1 (6 bases). Germline V gene lookup returns CDR1 SQVTM and CDR2 ANQGSEA. The CDR3 sequence is 12 residues long. The V end was cut by 1 base, the J end by 15 bases, with 15 bases between. CDR3 loop: CSVEARDTRVFF. DNA for the CDR3: TGCAGCGTTGAAGCTCGGGACACAAGGGTGTTTTTT.

This clonotype was seen more than once but under ten times. The V call is TRBV19, the J call TRBJ2-3; the match to TRBD2 covers 7 bases. Germline trimming cut 7 bases from V and 0 bases from J; bases unmatched to any gene: 10. The CDR3 is 16 amino acids. From germline, CDR1 is LNHDA and CDR2 SQIVND (reference sequence). The CDR3 region is CASKSSGQPSTDTQYF. CDR3 bases: TGTGCCAGTAAGAGTAGCGGGCAGCCTAGCACAGATACGCAGTATTTT.

This clonotype was observed at least ten times. V usage is TRBV13 and J usage is TRBJ1-2, with TRBD1 matching over 7 bases. V lost 5 bases to trimming and J lost 8 bases; unmatched junction nucleotides: 11. The CDR3 length is 14 residues. Germline loops: CDR1 PRHDT, CDR2 FYEKMQ (reference sequence). The CDR3 loop is CASSVTTGFRGYTF. The DNA for the CDR3 is TGTGCCAGCAGCGTAACGACAGGGTTCCGGGGCTACACCTTC.

This clonotype showed up many times. This sequence joins TRBV28 and TRBJ1-5; 8 nucleotides match TRBD1. CDR3 length: 15 amino acids. Germline V gene data show CDR1 as MDHEN and CDR2 as SYDVKM. V gave up 4 bases and J gave up 4 bases; unmatched junction bases: 6. CDR3 sequence (DNA): TGTGCCAGCAGTTCCGGACAGGGCTTGAATCAGCCCCAGCATTTT. Translating it yields CASSSGQGLNQPQHF. The variable domain in full, completed from reference TRBV28 and TRBJ1-5, reads DVKVTQSSRYLVKRTGEKVFLECVQDMDHENMFWYRQDPGLGLRLIYFSYDVKMKEKGDIPEGYSVSREKKERFSLILESASTNQTSMYLCASSSGQGLNQPQHFGDGTRLSIL.

Concerning this clonotype itself: A much larger clone sits a single nucleotide away, making a read error possible. The rearrangement joins TRBV20-1 to TRBJ2-1; 16 nucleotides agree with TRBD2. In germline, CDR1 is DFQATT, CDR2 SNEGSKA (reference sequence). Trimming cost V 4 bases and J 9 bases; bases outside gene matches: 6. This CDR3 spans 15 amino acids. The CDR3 bases are TGCAGTGCTAAGGGACTAGCGGGAGGGTCAGGTGAGCAGTTCTTC. It encodes CSAKGLAGGSGEQFF.

In this sample, this clonotype turned up many times. The chain recombines TRBV15 with TRBJ2-2; 11 nucleotides align to TRBD1. This CDR3 has 16 amino acids. Trimming at V came to 3 bases and at J to 5 bases, leaving 5 bases not matched to a gene. CDR1 LNHNV and CDR2 YYDKDF come from the germline V gene (reference sequence). CDR3: CATSRDRGRWTGELFF. The CDR3 DNA follows: TGTGCCACCAGCAGGGACAGGGGGCGTTGGACCGGGGAGCTGTTTTTT.

The V gene is TRBV7-9, the J gene TRBJ1-1; D may be TRBD1 (6 bases). From germline, CDR1 is SEHNR and CDR2 FQNEAQ (reference sequence). Trimming took off 6 bases at V and 1 base at J, with 12 bases between the two ends. This CDR3 has 14 amino acids. CDR3 DNA: TGTGCCAGCAGTCCCGCGGACAGGAACACTGAAGCTTTCTTT. It specifies CASSPADRNTEAFF.

The V and J genes are TRBV5-1 and TRBJ2-7, with a possible D match to TRBD1 (5 bases). The CDR3 runs to 14 residues. Looked up from germline, CDR1 is SGHRS and CDR2 is YFSETQ. Trimming took 1 base from V and 5 from J, leaving 13 bases between them. This CDR3 reads CASSLLAGSDEQYF. In DNA form, the CDR3 reads TGCGCCAGCAGCTTGTTGGCAGGGTCGGACGAGCAGTACTTC. The variable domain in full, completed from reference TRBV5-1 and TRBJ2-7, reads KAGVTQTPRYLIKTRGQQVTLSCSPISGHRSVSWYQQTPGQGLQFLFEYFSETQRNKGNFPGRFSGRQFSNSRSEMNVSTLELGDSALYLCASSLLAGSDEQYFGPGTRLTVT.

In DNA form, the CDR3 reads TGTGCCAGCATTTCCACGGATGGGGGCACTGAAGCTTTCTTT. This sequence encodes CASISTDGGTEAFF. The J gene is TRBJ1-1, the V gene TRBV12-3 or TRBV12-4; a possible D gene is TRBD1 (5 bases). The CDR3 is 14 amino acids. Trimming cost V 7 bases and J 4 bases, with 16 bases left between them.

This clonotype was counted at least ten times. The DNA for the CDR3 is TGTGCCAGCAGTTTAATTTTGGGAGGGAGAGGGGGAAATCAGCCCCAGCATTTT. Its translation is CASSLILGGRGGNQPQHF. The chain uses TRBV12-3 or TRBV12-4 and TRBJ1-5; a possible D gene is TRBD1 (6 bases). There are 18 residues in the CDR3. The V end lost 2 bases, the J end lost 4 bases, and 21 bases lay between the germline ends.

For the CDR3, the DNA is TGTGCCAGCAGCTGGGGAACCGGGACAGGGGCGTTGAGAGCTTTCTTT. This gives the protein CASSWGTGTGALRAFF. J is TRBJ1-1 and V is TRBV5-6; 10 nucleotides line up with TRBD1. The CDR3 consists of 16 residues. Trimming took 3 bases from V and 10 from J; bases not matched to a gene: 15. Germline V gives CDR1 SGHDT, CDR2 YYEEEE. The entire variable domain, with the rest obtained from reference TRBV5-6 and TRBJ1-1, is as follows: DAGVTQSPTHLIKTRGQQVTLRCSPKSGHDTVSWYQQALGQGPQFIFQYYEEEERQRGNFPDRFSGHQFPNYSSELNVNALLLGDSALYLCASSWGTGTGALRAFFGQGTRLTVV.

This clonotype showed up many times. V gene TRBV2 combines with J gene TRBJ1-2, with D hard to call. Germline assignment: CDR1 SNHLY and CDR2 FYNNEI. The CDR3 consists of 13 residues. The V and J ends lost 6 bases and 1 base respectively, with 9 bases between them. CDR3 coding DNA: TGTGCCAGCAGGGAACAACGTAACTATGGCTACACCTTC. This translates into CASREQRNYGYTF.

A remark on this clonotype: One base away lies a much larger clone, so this may be a sequencing read error. In this CDR3 the conserved last residue, phenylalanine or tryptophan, is missing, so a read error is likely. CDR3 protein: CACSEDSYGYTS. DNA of the CDR3: TGTGCCTGCTCTGAGGACAGCTATGGCTACACCTCC. This rearrangement joins TRBV30 to TRBJ1-2; D perhaps matches TRBD1 (6 bases). The V and J ends lost 6 bases and 4 bases respectively, with 12 bases between them. Germline V gives CDR1 GTSNPN, CDR2 SVGIG (reference sequence). This CDR3 is 12 amino acids long.

There are many counts of this clonotype. In DNA form, the CDR3 reads TGTGCCAGCAGGGACATGGGGCTCGGGGAGCTGTTTTTT. Its translation: CASRDMGLGELFF. The V gene is TRBV2, the J gene TRBJ2-2; D perhaps matches TRBD1 (5 bases). This CDR3 has 13 amino acids. The germline gives CDR1 SNHLY, CDR2 FYNNEI. Trimming took off 6 bases at V and 7 bases at J, with 12 bases between the two ends. Looking up the rest from reference TRBV2 and TRBJ2-2 gives the full variable domain: EPEVTQTPSHQVTQMGQEVILRCVPISNHLYFYWYRQILGQKVEFLVSFYNNEISEKSEIFDDQFSVERPDGSNFTLKIRSTKLEDSAMYFCASRDMGLGELFFGEGSRLTVL.

This clonotype was recorded at least ten times. The J gene is TRBJ2-5, the V gene TRBV2; 7 nucleotides align to TRBD2. Germline CDR1 is SNHLY and CDR2 is FYNNEI. CDR3 length equals 16 residues. After removal of 4 bases from V and 4 bases from J, the junction contained 12 bases not matched to a gene. The CDR3 is CASSGPGQRGRETQYF. The CDR3 DNA reads as TGTGCCAGCAGTGGCCCCGGGCAGCGGGGTAGAGAGACCCAGTACTTC.

The chain is built from TRBV7-2 and TRBJ1-3; 8 positions agree with TRBD1. The trim removed 2 bases at V and 4 bases at J, leaving 13 bases unmatched. The CDR3 is 18 residues long. Germline lookup yields CDR1 SGHTA and CDR2 FQGNSA. The CDR3 coding sequence is TGTGCCAGCAGCTTAATCGTAGGACAGGGAGGTGGGGGAAACACCATATATTTT. It yields the protein CASSLIVGQGGGGNTIYF. The whole variable domain, filled in from reference TRBV7-2 and TRBJ1-3, reads GAGVSQSPSNKVTEKGKDVELRCDPISGHTALYWYRQSLGQGLEFLIYFQGNSAPDKSGLPSDRFSAERTGGSVSTLTIQRTQQEDSAVYLCASSLIVGQGGGGNTIYFGEGSWLTVV.

This clonotype occurred many times. The chain recombines TRBV28 with TRBJ2-1, with 14 bases aligning to TRBD2. There are 21 residues in the CDR3. The germline V gene has CDR1 MDHEN and CDR2 SYDVKM. V lost 5 bases, J lost 3 bases, and 18 bases stayed unmatched. In nucleotides, the CDR3 is TGTGCCAGCAGTCTAGGGGCAAACAGGGGACTAGCGGGAGTGTTCTACAATGAGCAGTTCTTC. This codes for CASSLGANRGLAGVFYNEQFF. The full variable domain, in which reference TRBV28 and TRBJ2-1 provide the parts outside the CDR3, is DVKVTQSSRYLVKRTGEKVFLECVQDMDHENMFWYRQDPGLGLRLIYFSYDVKMKEKGDIPEGYSVSREKKERFSLILESASTNQTSMYLCASSLGANRGLAGVFYNEQFFGPGTRLTVL.

Of note for this clonotype: The CDR3 does not close with the conserved phenylalanine or tryptophan, likely indicating a read error. The J gene is TRBJ1-5, the V gene TRBV28; unclear D gene. Trimming cost V 3 bases and J 7 bases, with 13 bases left between them. The CDR3 runs to 14 residues. CDR1 is MDHEN, CDR2 SYDVKM, per germline. CDR3 sequence: CASSFKRTGQPQHS. For the CDR3, the DNA is TGTGCCAGCAGTTTTAAGAGAACGGGACAGCCCCAGCATTCT.

In the case of this clonotype: One junction end disagrees with the germline gene, perhaps due to a read error. The chain joins TRBV20-1 to TRBJ1-1, with TRBD1 matching over 9 bases. The germline CDR1 and CDR2 sequences are DFQATT and SNEGSKA (reference sequence). This CDR3 is 15 amino acids long. The chain's CDR3 is CSATITGGTNAEAFF. In DNA form, the CDR3 reads TGCAGTGCTACGATTACAGGGGGCACGAACGCTGAAGCTTTCTTT.

This clonotype was counted ten times or more. The CDR3 here is CASSLLLAGVSTDTQYF. The CDR3 bases are TGTGCCAGCAGTTTACTCTTAGCGGGGGTGAGCACAGATACGCAGTATTTT. This rearrangement joins TRBV12-3 or TRBV12-4 to TRBJ2-3, with 9 positions matching TRBD2. Unmatched junction bases numbered 6, after V lost 2 bases and J lost 0 bases. This CDR3 contains 17 residues.

This clonotype occurred many times. The rearrangement uses TRBV27 and TRBJ1-5; D is uncertain. Trimming removed 8 bases at V and 0 bases at J, with 11 bases between. The CDR3 runs to 14 residues. CDR1 is MNHEY, CDR2 SMNVEV, per germline (reference sequence). In DNA, the CDR3 is TGTGCCAGCCGGTCGGAAATTAGCAATCAGCCCCAGCATTTT. It codes for CASRSEISNQPQHF.

The sample holds a few counts of this clonotype. CDR3 nucleotide sequence: TGTGCCAGCTCACCTCTTCGACAGGTAGAAGCTTTCTTT. Encoded protein: CASSPLRQVEAFF. The chain recombines TRBV18 with TRBJ1-1; maybe TRBD1 (6 bases). CDR1 is KGHSH and CDR2 is LQKENI in the germline V gene. The CDR3 is 13 residues long. V lost 3 bases and J lost 8, with 13 bases in between.

In its sample, this clonotype was seen once. V usage is TRBV28 and J usage is TRBJ1-3; D is undetermined. V lost 5 bases and J 1 base, leaving 9 bases between the germline ends. Germline CDR1 and CDR2: MDHEN and SYDVKM. There are 14 residues in the CDR3. This CDR3 is CASSPLQSGNTIYF. The CDR3 DNA is TGTGCCAGCAGTCCCCTGCAGTCTGGAAACACCATATATTTT.